A single sample is the source of the 30 T cell receptor beta chains below, sequenced in a study of OX40 agonist ivuxolimab in advanced cancers. TCRdb's copy holds only in-frame clones and misses some; the assay was immunoSEQ multiplex PCR. The top ten clones hold about 0.31% of a sample with around 150,000 clones, 90% to 95% of them seen once. The source material was CD4+ or CD8+ T cells sorted from blood, sampled in a trial of the OX40 agonist ivuxolimab. The receptors here all came from an adult with an advanced solid tumor such as melanoma, head and neck, liver or kidney cancer.

The gene calls are TRBV7-3 and TRBJ1-1; D is uncertain. V dropped 5 bases and J dropped 0 bases, with 10 bases sitting between them. The CDR3 runs to 14 residues. CDR1 is SGHTA and CDR2 is FQGTGA in the germline V gene. The CDR3 is CASSPRLLNTEAFF. The CDR3 DNA sequence: TGTGCCAGCAGCCCCCGACTTTTGAACACTGAAGCTTTCTTT. The variable domain in full, with the rest retrieved from reference TRBV7-3 and TRBJ1-1, is GAGVSQTPSNKVTEKGKYVELRCDPISGHTALYWYRQSLGQGPEFLIYFQGTGAADDSGLPNDRFFAVRPEGSVSTLKIQRTERGDSAVYLCASSPRLLNTEAFFGQGTRLTVV.

CDR3 sequence: CASSPQDPPYSYNEQFF. CDR3 sequence (DNA): TGCGCCAGCAGCCCCCAAGATCCCCCCTACTCCTACAATGAGCAGTTCTTC. The rearrangement joins TRBV4-3 to TRBJ2-1; D is unresolved. V shed 4 bases and J shed 0 bases, with 16 bases lying between them. The CDR3 spans 17 residues. Germline V lookup: CDR1 LGHNA, CDR2 YSLEER.

This chain links TRBV28 with TRBJ1-5, with TRBD1 identical over 8 bases. Germline CDR1 is MDHEN and CDR2 is SYDVKM. The CDR3 has 15 residues. The ends lost 3 bases at V and 4 bases at J; junction bases unmatched: 5. The CDR3, as DNA: TGTGCCAGCAGTTTGTTACAGGGGGTTAATCAGCCCCAGCATTTT. Translated: CASSLLQGVNQPQHF.

This chain joins TRBV5-4 and TRBJ1-4, with a weak D call TRBD1 (5 bases). CDR3 length: 15 residues. V was cut by 2 bases and J by 5 bases, with 13 bases left in between. Germline loops: CDR1 SGHNT, CDR2 YYREEE (reference sequence). CDR3 DNA: TGTGCCAGCAGCTTATCCGGGACTCTAAATGAAAAACTGTTTTTT. This sequence encodes CASSLSGTLNEKLFF.

This rearrangement joins TRBV4-2 to TRBJ2-7; D is possibly TRBD2 (6 bases). Germline V CDR1 and CDR2: LGHNA, YNFKEQ. The CDR3 contains 16 residues. V gave up 2 bases and J gave up 4 bases, with 18 bases separating them. The CDR3: CASSQFWGDPNYEQYF. The CDR3 bases are TGTGCCAGCAGCCAATTCTGGGGGGACCCAAATTACGAGCAGTACTTC.

V is TRBV28 and J is TRBJ2-3; 10 bases are shared with TRBD1. V gave up 6 bases and J gave up 4 bases; unmatched junction bases: 7. Germline loops: CDR1 MDHEN, CDR2 SYDVKM. CDR3 length: 15 residues. The CDR3 nucleotides are TGTGCCAGCAGGGAGACAGGGGGCCATTCAGATACGCAGTATTTT. Its translation: CASRETGGHSDTQYF.

The chain uses TRBV5-4 and TRBJ2-5; TRBD2 agrees at 10 bases. Germline assignment: CDR1 SGHNT and CDR2 YYREEE (reference sequence). J gave up 2 bases and V 3 bases, and 7 bases lay outside the gene matches. This CDR3 comprises 16 residues. CDR3: CASSSPSGGVQETQYF. CDR3 coding DNA: TGTGCCAGCAGCTCCCCTAGCGGGGGAGTACAAGAGACCCAGTACTTC. The entire variable domain, with the rest obtained from reference TRBV5-4 and TRBJ2-5, is as follows: ETGVTQSPTHLIKTRGQQVTLRCSSQSGHNTVSWYQQALGQGPQFIFQYYREEENGRGNFPPRFSGLQFPNYSSELNVNALELDDSALYLCASSSPSGGVQETQYFGPGTRLLVL.

The V call is TRBV5-1, the J call TRBJ1-2, with TRBD1 matching 9 bases. The CDR3 has 15 amino acids. CDR1 SGHRS and CDR2 YFSETQ come from the germline V gene. J was trimmed by 8 bases and V by 3 bases; bases with no gene match: 11. The CDR3 DNA sequence: TGCGCCAGCAGCTGGGAACAGGGGGCACAATACGGCTACACCTTC. Translation: CASSWEQGAQYGYTF. The whole variable domain, filled in from reference TRBV5-1 and TRBJ1-2, reads KAGVTQTPRYLIKTRGQQVTLSCSPISGHRSVSWYQQTPGQGLQFLFEYFSETQRNKGNFPGRFSGRQFSNSRSEMNVSTLELGDSALYLCASSWEQGAQYGYTFGSGTRLTVV.

The rearrangement uses TRBV10-3 and TRBJ1-1; TRBD1 might be the D (5 bases). The CDR3 spans 12 residues. The germline gives CDR1 ENHRY, CDR2 SYGVKD. Trimming left V 7 bases short and J 3 bases short, with 9 bases between. The CDR3 DNA is TGTGCCATCAAGGGGCGTGACACTGAAGCTTTCTTT. Its translation is CAIKGRDTEAFF.

The V call is TRBV5-4, the J call TRBJ1-3, with D perhaps TRBD1 (5 bases). The CDR3 extends over 14 amino acids. Germline assignment: CDR1 SGHNT and CDR2 YYREEE (reference sequence). Trimming stripped 0 bases from V and 4 bases from J, with 8 bases between. The CDR3 nucleotides read TGTGCCAGCAGCTTGGGGACACACGGAAACACCATATATTTT. Encoded protein: CASSLGTHGNTIYF. Full variable domain (missing parts from reference TRBV5-4 and TRBJ1-3): ETGVTQSPTHLIKTRGQQVTLRCSSQSGHNTVSWYQQALGQGPQFIFQYYREEENGRGNFPPRFSGLQFPNYSSELNVNALELDDSALYLCASSLGTHGNTIYFGEGSWLTVV.

The V and J genes are TRBV9 and TRBJ1-2; D might be TRBD1 (5 bases). The ends were cut back, 1 base at V and 0 bases at J, with 10 bases in the middle. This CDR3 contains 15 residues. Germline CDR1 and CDR2: SGDLS and YYNGEE. This chain's CDR3 is CASSVRDGPNYGYTF. CDR3 nucleotide sequence: TGTGCCAGCAGCGTACGGGACGGTCCTAACTATGGCTACACCTTC.

The chain recombines TRBV7-7 with TRBJ2-5; D remains ambiguous. This CDR3 contains 16 residues. Trimming cost V 5 bases and J 0 bases, with 16 bases left between them. Germline V gives CDR1 SSHAT, CDR2 FNYEAQ (reference sequence). The CDR3, as DNA: TGTGCCAGCAGCCCTTTGGCCTGGCCCAACCAAGAGACCCAGTACTTC. It yields the protein CASSPLAWPNQETQYF.

The chain links TRBV5-1 to TRBJ2-7; possibly TRBD1 or TRBD2 for D (5 bases each). Germline CDR1 is SGHRS and CDR2 is YFSETQ. This CDR3 region has 15 residues. Trimming pared 4 bases from V and 3 bases from J, leaving 17 bases between. The DNA of the CDR3 is TGCGCCAGCAGCCCAATCCGGGACGGCAACTACGAGCAGTACTTC. It specifies CASSPIRDGNYEQYF.

V usage is TRBV19 and J usage is TRBJ1-1, with D maybe TRBD1 (6 bases). Trimming pared 7 bases from V and 5 bases from J, leaving 14 bases between. The CDR3 totals 13 residues. Germline V gene lookup returns CDR1 LNHDA and CDR2 SQIVND (reference sequence). The CDR3 sequence: CASMDSSGTEAFF. CDR3 DNA sequence: TGTGCCAGTATGGACAGCTCGGGGACTGAAGCTTTCTTT.

This clone showed up just once. The chain employs TRBV18 and TRBJ2-4, with D uncertain. Trimming stripped 0 bases from V and 5 bases from J, with 8 bases between. Germline V gene data show CDR1 as KGHSH and CDR2 as LQKENI. The length of the CDR3 is 14 residues. CDR3 sequence reads: CASSPPGPQNIQYF. The DNA of the CDR3 is TGTGCCAGCTCACCACCGGGCCCCCAAAACATTCAGTACTTC. The complete variable domain, with remaining parts taken from reference TRBV18 and TRBJ2-4, reads NAGVMQNPRHLVRRRGQEARLRCSPMKGHSHVYWYRQLPEEGLKFMVYLQKENIIDESGMPKERFSAEFPKEGPSILRIQQVVRGDSAAYFCASSPPGPQNIQYFGAGTRLSVL.

Details on this clone: Other DNA variants within this sample encode the same CDR3. The V gene is TRBV6-5, the J gene TRBJ1-1; D is ambiguous. The V gene lost 0 bases and the J gene lost 2 bases, with 4 bases spanning the gap. The CDR3 loop spans 13 amino acids. Germline loops: CDR1 MNHEY, CDR2 SVGAGI. The CDR3 here is CASSYSSNTEAFF. For the CDR3, the DNA is TGTGCCAGCAGTTACTCGTCAAACACTGAAGCTTTCTTT.

The chain joins TRBV27 to TRBJ2-3; D not resolved. The V gene's germline CDR1 is MNHEY and CDR2 SMNVEV (reference sequence). With 2 bases removed from V and 5 bases from J, the gap between germline ends came to 11 bases. This CDR3 contains 14 residues. The CDR3 spells CASSLNGAKDTQYF. The CDR3 DNA sequence: TGTGCCAGCAGTTTAAACGGAGCAAAAGATACGCAGTATTTT.

This chain links TRBV18 with TRBJ1-3; no clear D. The CDR3 is made up of 15 amino acids. Trimming removed 3 bases from V and 0 bases from J, with 9 bases in between. Germline assignment: CDR1 KGHSH and CDR2 LQKENI. CDR3 DNA: TGTGCCAGCTCACCCAGAGATAGCTCTGGAAACACCATATATTTT. The encoded protein is CASSPRDSSGNTIYF.

This chain connects TRBV6-5 to TRBJ1-2, with 7 bases lining up with TRBD1. The germline V gene encodes CDR1 MNHEY and CDR2 SVGAGI. The CDR3 consists of 14 residues. Trimming cost V 5 bases and J 8 bases; bases outside gene matches: 11. CDR3 sequence reads: CASSHHTGVKGYTF. The CDR3 DNA is TGTGCCAGCAGTCACCATACAGGGGTGAAAGGCTACACCTTC.

This chain joins TRBV25-1 and TRBJ1-2, with a possible D match to TRBD1 (6 bases). V was trimmed by 4 bases and J by 8 bases, leaving 14 bases between them. The germline V gene has CDR1 MGHDK and CDR2 SYGVNS. This CDR3 contains 13 residues. CDR3 sequence reads: CASSGVGGHGYTF. CDR3 DNA sequence: TGTGCCAGCAGTGGCGTGGGGGGGCACGGCTACACCTTC.

This clone was seen once. The chain combines TRBV18 with TRBJ1-1; D possibly corresponds to TRBD1 (6 bases). Germline CDR1 is KGHSH and CDR2 is LQKENI. Deletions cut 4 bases from V and 4 bases from J, with 22 bases between. This CDR3 comprises 17 residues. CDR3 residues: CASSRTEEGGTGTEAFF. For the CDR3, the DNA is TGTGCCAGCTCACGAACGGAGGAGGGGGGAACTGGCACTGAAGCTTTCTTT.

The chain uses TRBV7-2 and TRBJ1-3; D ambiguous. The germline V gene has CDR1 SGHTA and CDR2 FQGNSA. This CDR3 spans 13 amino acids. The V end was cut by 11 bases, the J end by 2 bases, with 13 bases between. The DNA for the CDR3 is TGTGCCTACGCGTCGGGGACTGGAAACACCATATATTTT. Translation: CAYASGTGNTIYF.

A single count supports this clone. The chain links TRBV6-6 to TRBJ1-4; D is ambiguous. V lost 0 bases and J lost 8, with 13 bases in between. The CDR3 length is 15 residues. Germline CDR1 and CDR2: MNHNY and SVGAGI (reference sequence). The CDR3 bases are TGTGCCAGCAGTTACTCGGTGGGCCTTGGGGAAAAACTGTTTTTT. Translated, it gives CASSYSVGLGEKLFF.

The chain links TRBV6-6 to TRBJ1-1; tentatively, D is TRBD1 (6 bases). CDR1 MNHNY and CDR2 SVGAGI come from the germline V gene (reference sequence). Trimming took 5 bases from V and 10 from J, leaving 14 bases between them. CDR3 length: 12 residues. The CDR3 DNA reads TGTGCCAGCAGTAAAGACTCAGGGGCAGCTTTCTTT. The encoded protein is CASSKDSGAAFF.

The V call is TRBV6-5, the J call TRBJ2-3, with D possibly TRBD2 on 6 matching bases. Germline V gene data show CDR1 as MNHEY and CDR2 as SVGAGI. The CDR3 has 16 amino acids. Trimming removed 0 bases at V and 8 bases at J, with 18 bases between. CDR3 nucleotide sequence: TGTGCCAGCAGTTACTCGATCGCTAGCGCGGGCGGTACGCAGTATTTT. The encoded protein is CASSYSIASAGGTQYF.

The CDR3 protein is CASSSYRGESPLHF. DNA of the CDR3: TGTGCCAGCAGTTCATACAGGGGGGAATCACCCCTCCACTTT. This chain joins TRBV6-5 and TRBJ1-6, with 8 bases matching TRBD1. V shed 4 bases and J 10 bases; nucleotides not matched to a gene: 6. In germline, CDR1 is MNHEY, CDR2 SVGAGI. The CDR3 is 14 residues long.

The rearrangement links TRBV27 to TRBJ2-7, with 10 bases identical to TRBD2. The V and J ends lost 6 bases and 7 bases, in that order; junction bases with no gene match: 15. The CDR3 consists of 16 residues. Looked up from germline, CDR1 is MNHEY and CDR2 is SMNVEV (reference sequence). CDR3 loop: CASRPMASGSSGEQYF. CDR3 DNA sequence: TGTGCCAGCAGACCCATGGCTAGCGGGAGCTCCGGGGAGCAGTACTTC.

The J gene is TRBJ1-1, the V gene TRBV5-1; D remains unclear. CDR3 length: 15 amino acids. V was pared by 6 bases and J by 2 bases, with 17 bases between. Germline loops: CDR1 SGHRS, CDR2 YFSETQ. The CDR3 spells CASTPGEQINTEAFF. CDR3 coding DNA: TGCGCCAGCACCCCTGGGGAACAGATAAACACTGAAGCTTTCTTT.

This clone appeared a single time. The chain joins TRBV6-1 to TRBJ1-4; unclear D gene. Between the trimmed V and J ends, which lost 2 bases and 8 bases, there was a span of 6 bases. Germline V gene data show CDR1 as MNHNS and CDR2 as SASEGT. The CDR3 is 12 amino acids. This CDR3 reads CASSEQFEKLFF. Written as DNA, the CDR3 is TGTGCCAGCAGTGAACAGTTCGAAAAACTGTTTTTT.

CDR3 DNA: TGTGCCAGCAGCGTCGGAGTGTCTGGAAACACCATATATTTT. It specifies CASSVGVSGNTIYF. The chain uses TRBV7-2 and TRBJ1-3; D remains ambiguous. Germline V CDR1 and CDR2: SGHTA, FQGNSA. With 5 bases removed from V and 1 base from J, the gap between germline ends came to 9 bases. The CDR3 is made up of 14 amino acids.